This T cell receptor (beta chain) came from a study of monozygotic twins with inflammatory bowel disease. On this clonotype itself: Its antigen is unidentified.

cDNA was made in eight separate reactions per sample. Researchers used template switching to add UMIs featuring a 6-nucleotide sample barcode. TCRdb re-called the 5' RACE reads and gives one entry per CDR3 protein, without DNA. Its table lists about 450,000 distinct CDR3 sequences. Notes on the study in general: What may have added variability to patient repertoires is that immunosuppressive treatments differed.

This CDR3 region has 17 residues. CDR1 and CDR2 (germline): SGDLS, YYNGEE. The receptor was isolated from a human donor with ulcerative colitis or Crohn's disease, or a healthy co-twin of an affected twin (not recorded which). The sequencing sample was made of blood. The chain combines TRBV9 with TRBJ2-1; TCRdb selects TRBD2, and the lack of DNA leaves this call unchecked. The CDR3 loop reads CASSVAGSGESYNEQFF.